One and the same sample provided the 21 T cell receptor beta chains below, sequenced in a study of identical twins. TCRdb fed the 5' RACE reads into MiXCR, producing one record per CDR3 protein. The table records about 460,000 distinct CDR3 sequences, approximately 15% of them present only once. This same sample was also taken into another study, of yellow fever vaccine responses in identical twins.

The sample was CD4+ T cells sorted from blood. Receptors originate from a woman between 18 and 30 years old in good health.

The table lists this clonotype with a count of one. V and J are TRBV5-1 and TRBJ2-1; D possibly corresponds to TRBD2 (6 bases). This CDR3 has 15 residues. The ends were cut back, 2 bases at V and 10 bases at J, with 19 bases in the middle. Germline CDR1 is SGHRS and CDR2 is YFSETQ. The CDR3 loop is CASSFRLAGGEEQFF. The CDR3 region has the DNA TGCGCCAGCAGCTTCAGGTTAGCAGGAGGGGAGGAGCAGTTCTTC. The whole variable domain, filled in from reference TRBV5-1 and TRBJ2-1, reads KAGVTQTPRYLIKTRGQQVTLSCSPISGHRSVSWYQQTPGQGLQFLFEYFSETQRNKGNFPGRFSGRQFSNSRSEMNVSTLELGDSALYLCASSFRLAGGEEQFFGPGTRLTVL.

This clonotype was picked up a small number of times. The chain is built from TRBV6-1 and TRBJ2-2; possibly TRBD1 or TRBD2 for D (5 bases each). Trimming left V 5 bases short and J 4 bases short, with 14 bases between. The CDR3 spans 15 residues. Germline CDR1 is MNHNS and CDR2 is SASEGT. CDR3 in DNA: TGTGCCAGCAGTAGGGCAGGGACCGTCACCGGGGAGCTGTTTTTT. It is translated as CASSRAGTVTGELFF.

This clonotype was counted many times. The gene calls are TRBV12-3 or TRBV12-4 and TRBJ2-7, with D hard to call. V lost 6 bases and J 6 bases, leaving 9 bases between the germline ends. The CDR3 is made up of 11 amino acids. The CDR3 protein is CASRARGEQYF. The CDR3 DNA reads TGTGCCAGCAGAGCCCGCGGCGAGCAGTACTTC.

There are a few counts of this clonotype. The gene calls are TRBV6-1 and TRBJ1-1; D may be TRBD1 (5 bases). The CDR3 runs to 12 residues. The germline V and J ends were trimmed by 7 bases and 5 bases, with 11 bases remaining between them. Looked up from germline, CDR1 is MNHNS and CDR2 is SASEGT. CDR3 in DNA: TGTGCCAGCACGTGGTGGGGGACTGAAGCTTTCTTT. Translation gives CASTWWGTEAFF.

This clonotype occurred a few times. The chain's CDR3 is CASTGTGSGELFF. The CDR3 DNA reads TGTGCCAGCACCGGGACAGGCTCCGGGGAGCTGTTTTTT. The chain employs TRBV10-3 and TRBJ2-2, with 8 bases lining up with TRBD1. J lost 6 bases, V lost 10 bases, and 7 bases had no gene match. The germline V gene has CDR1 ENHRY and CDR2 SYGVKD. The CDR3 has 13 amino acids.

CDR3 sequence reads: CATGQGMYNEQFF. The CDR3 DNA follows: TGTGCCACCGGACAGGGGATGTATAATGAGCAGTTCTTC. The J gene is TRBJ2-1, the V gene TRBV10-3; 9 positions match TRBD1. From germline, CDR1 is ENHRY and CDR2 SYGVKD. The CDR3 is made up of 13 amino acids. V lost 10 bases, J lost 7 bases, and 8 bases stayed unmatched.

This clonotype was counted only a few times. The rearrangement links TRBV7-2 to TRBJ2-1, with 8 bases that match TRBD1. Unmatched junction bases numbered 8, after V lost 5 bases and J lost 8 bases. Per the germline V gene, CDR1 is SGHTA and CDR2 is FQGNSA. The CDR3 loop spans 14 amino acids. Written as DNA, the CDR3 is TGTGCCAGCAGCCGACAGGGGAGTCTCCATGAGCAGTTCTTC. Protein sequence: CASSRQGSLHEQFF. Full variable domain (missing parts from reference TRBV7-2 and TRBJ2-1): GAGVSQSPSNKVTEKGKDVELRCDPISGHTALYWYRQSLGQGLEFLIYFQGNSAPDKSGLPSDRFSAERTGGSVSTLTIQRTQQEDSAVYLCASSRQGSLHEQFFGPGTRLTVL.

The J gene is TRBJ2-3, the V gene TRBV7-2, with 9 bases that match TRBD2. CDR3 length: 15 residues. V shed 6 bases, J shed 4 bases, and the junction held 8 bases outside the gene matches. The germline V gene has CDR1 SGHTA and CDR2 FQGNSA. The CDR3: CASRRGRGGADTQYF. CDR3 coding DNA: TGTGCCAGCAGGAGGGGGCGGGGGGGTGCAGATACGCAGTATTTT.

The CDR3 is CASTADQETQYF. CDR3 DNA sequence: TGTGCCAGCACGGCCGACCAAGAGACCCAGTACTTC. This chain joins TRBV25-1 and TRBJ2-5; D unclear. V shed 7 bases and J shed 0 bases, with 6 bases lying between them. The CDR3 loop spans 12 amino acids. CDR1 is MGHDK, CDR2 SYGVNS, per germline.

This clonotype was seen a few times. This chain joins TRBV3-1 and TRBJ2-3; 16 bases agree with TRBD2. The CDR3 covers 20 residues. V gave up 0 bases and J gave up 4 bases; unmatched junction bases: 10. Germline CDR1 reads LGHDT; CDR2 reads YNNKEL (reference sequence). CDR3 sequence (DNA): TGTGCCAGCAGCCAAGAACCGGGACTAGCGGGAGGGAAAGAGGCAGATACGCAGTATTTT. This sequence encodes CASSQEPGLAGGKEADTQYF.

In this sample, this clonotype turned up many times. The rearrangement joins TRBV11-1 to TRBJ2-3, with 13 bases aligning to TRBD2. The CDR3 extends over 19 amino acids. CDR1 SGHAT and CDR2 FQDESV come from the germline V gene (reference sequence). The ends lost 4 bases at V and 8 bases at J; junction bases unmatched: 18. This CDR3 is CASSSPPSRLAGGISTQYF. The CDR3 nucleotides read TGTGCCAGCAGCTCGCCCCCGAGTCGACTAGCGGGAGGTATATCTACGCAGTATTTT.

V gene TRBV27 combines with J gene TRBJ2-7; 8 bases map to TRBD2. CDR3 length equals 15 residues. V was clipped by 1 base and J by 7 bases; unmatched bases: 9. Germline V gives CDR1 MNHEY, CDR2 SMNVEV (reference sequence). The CDR3 region has the DNA TGTGCCAGCAGTTTATTAGCGGGATCCCCTATGGAGCAGTACTTC. Protein sequence: CASSLLAGSPMEQYF.

This clonotype was observed at least ten times. The chain is built from TRBV29-1 and TRBJ2-1, with D perhaps TRBD2 (6 bases). The CDR3 runs to 13 residues. Trimming took 2 bases from V and 8 from J, leaving 13 bases between them. CDR1 and CDR2 from the germline V gene are SQVTM and ANQGSEA. The CDR3: CSVEPGTPHEQFF. In DNA, the CDR3 is TGCAGCGTTGAACCCGGGACTCCCCATGAGCAGTTCTTC.

The rearrangement joins TRBV5-1 to TRBJ2-7; D is ambiguous. Germline V CDR1 and CDR2: SGHRS, YFSETQ. The CDR3 totals 14 residues. Trimming stripped 0 bases from V and 7 bases from J, with 14 bases between. The CDR3 nucleotides read TGCGCCAGCAGCTTGGCCGGACCGCTTCGGGAGCAGTACTTC. Protein product: CASSLAGPLREQYF.

In its sample, this clonotype was seen a few times. The gene calls are TRBV7-9 and TRBJ2-1; D is unclear. There are 13 residues in the CDR3. V lost 2 bases and J lost 8, with 10 bases in between. Germline V gene lookup returns CDR1 SEHNR and CDR2 FQNEAQ (reference sequence). The DNA of the CDR3 is TGTGCCAGCAGCTTAATCCGATGGGATGAGCAGTTCTTC. Amino acids: CASSLIRWDEQFF.

The table lists this clonotype with many counts. CDR3: CASSQIQGSDTQYF. In nucleotides, the CDR3 is TGCGCCAGCAGCCAAATACAGGGTTCAGATACGCAGTATTTT. This chain joins TRBV4-1 and TRBJ2-3, with a tentative D call TRBD1 (6 bases). Trimming took off 2 bases at V and 4 bases at J, with 10 bases between the two ends. The CDR3 covers 14 residues. The V gene's germline CDR1 is MGHRA and CDR2 YSYEKL.

The chain recombines TRBV5-1 with TRBJ2-1; 10 nucleotides agree with TRBD2. Germline V gene data show CDR1 as SGHRS and CDR2 as YFSETQ. The junction had 9 bases not matched to a gene; V was cut back by 0 bases and J by 6 bases. This CDR3 contains 17 residues. The CDR3 sequence: CASSLARSGRVINEQFF. CDR3 bases: TGCGCCAGCAGCTTGGCCCGAAGCGGGAGGGTTATCAATGAGCAGTTCTTC.

Only a few counts were recorded for this clonotype. The gene calls are TRBV7-2 and TRBJ2-1; possibly TRBD2 for D (6 bases). This CDR3 is built from 15 residues. V dropped 4 bases and J dropped 9 bases, with 19 bases sitting between them. In germline, CDR1 is SGHTA, CDR2 FQGNSA. The CDR3 reads CASSSIGGLALEQFF. The CDR3 DNA reads TGTGCCAGCAGCTCCATTGGTGGCCTAGCGCTTGAGCAGTTCTTC.

J is TRBJ1-2 and V is TRBV7-2; D not resolved. V lost 3 bases to trimming and J lost 0 bases, with 14 bases between them. This CDR3 is 16 amino acids long. Per the germline V gene, CDR1 is SGHTA and CDR2 is FQGNSA. The CDR3 DNA follows: TGTGCCAGCAGCTTGACCCCGCGCGGGACTAACTATGGCTACACCTTC. This codes for CASSLTPRGTNYGYTF.

The chain uses TRBV12-3 or TRBV12-4 and TRBJ2-7; 13 bases match TRBD2. V was clipped by 3 bases and J by 0 bases; unmatched bases: 17. The length of the CDR3 is 21 residues. CDR3 region: CASSFSKKTGTSGILSYEQYF. CDR3 DNA: TGTGCCAGCAGTTTCTCAAAAAAGACCGGGACTAGCGGGATCCTCTCCTACGAGCAGTACTTC.

The sample holds a few counts of this clonotype. V is TRBV7-6 and J is TRBJ2-7; 7 positions match TRBD2. After removal of 1 base from V and 6 bases from J, the junction contained 9 bases not matched to a gene. Germline V lookup: CDR1 SGHVS, CDR2 FNYEAQ. CDR3 length equals 15 residues. The CDR3 coding sequence is TGTGCCAGCAGCTTAGTGGGGGAGGGAGCGGGCGAGCAGTACTTC. It is translated as CASSLVGEGAGEQYF.